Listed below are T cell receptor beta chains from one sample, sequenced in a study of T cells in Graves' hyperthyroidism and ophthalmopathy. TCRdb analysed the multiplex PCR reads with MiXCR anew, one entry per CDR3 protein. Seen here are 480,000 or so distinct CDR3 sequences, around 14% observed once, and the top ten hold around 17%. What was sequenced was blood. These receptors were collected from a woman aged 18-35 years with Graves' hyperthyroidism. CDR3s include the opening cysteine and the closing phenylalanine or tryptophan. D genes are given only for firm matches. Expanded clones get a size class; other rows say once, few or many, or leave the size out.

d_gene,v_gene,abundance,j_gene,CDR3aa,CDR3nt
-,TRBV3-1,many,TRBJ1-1,CASSPRGFGTEAFF,TGTGCCAGCAGCCCCCGGGGGTTTGGCACTGAAGCTTTCTTT
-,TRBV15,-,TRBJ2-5,CATSGPSAQETQYF,TGTGCCACCAGCGGGCCAAGCGCCCAAGAGACCCAGTACTTC
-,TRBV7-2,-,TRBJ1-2,CASTDSGTFNNYGYTF,TGTGCCAGCACCGACTCCGGGACCTTTAATAACTATGGCTACACCTTC
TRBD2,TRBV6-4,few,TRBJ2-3,CASSEATSGSTDTQYF,TGTGCCAGCAGTGAAGCCACTAGCGGGAGTACAGATACGCAGTATTTT
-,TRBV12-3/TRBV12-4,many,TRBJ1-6,CASSWEGNSPLHF,TGTGCCAGCAGTTGGGAGGGTAATTCACCCCTCCACTTT
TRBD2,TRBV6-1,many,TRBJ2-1,CASSQEPSGRGNEQFF,TGTGCCAGCAGTCAGGAGCCTAGCGGGAGGGGCAATGAGCAGTTCTTC
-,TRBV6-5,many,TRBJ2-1,CASSYREARNDEQFF,TGTGCCAGCAGTTACAGGGAAGCTAGAAACGATGAGCAGTTCTTC
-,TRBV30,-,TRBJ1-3,CAWSPRHGSGNTIYF,TGTGCCTGGAGTCCCCGACACGGCTCTGGAAACACCATATATTTT
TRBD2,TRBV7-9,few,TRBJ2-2,CASSLPEGGSSTGELFF,TGTGCCAGCAGCTTACCAGAGGGCGGGAGTAGCACCGGGGAGCTGTTTTTT
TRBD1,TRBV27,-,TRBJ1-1,CASSDPQGARGNTEAFF,TGTGCCAGCAGTGATCCACAGGGGGCCAGGGGGAACACTGAAGCTTTCTTT